The clone carrying this T cell receptor beta chain was counted between two and nine times. The entry originates in a study of spatial heterogeneity in lung cancer. This CDR3 comprises 13 residues. Trimming removed 4 bases at V and 6 bases at J, with 9 bases between. Germline V gene data show CDR1 as SGHTA and CDR2 as FQGNSA. The time point here: blood at routine non-recurrence follow-up after resection. Tumor, nontumor lung or frozen PBMC supplied whole RNA, sequenced without sorting. TCRdb recomputed calls from the 5' RACE reads with MiXCR, one row per CDR3 protein. Of more than 30,000 distinct CDR3 sequences listed, 10% are singletons.

Sequenced here: PBMCs, sampled at follow-up. The chain couples TRBV7-2 to TRBJ2-2; D ambiguous. This TCR was sampled from a female donor with early-stage non-small cell lung cancer. The CDR3 DNA reads as TGTGCCAGCAGCTCTAGGCCGTCCGGGGAGCTGTTTTTT. Translated, it gives CASSSRPSGELFF.